The 8 T cell receptor beta chains listed next were all sequenced from one sample in a study of shared clonotypes between healthy human individuals. TCRdb's copy holds only in-frame clones and misses some; the assay was immunoSEQ multiplex PCR. The data contain fewer than 3 million clones, around 92% of them seen just once; the ten biggest clones take up around 0.4%. Specimen: naive CD4+ T cells from PBMCs. Subset given: CD45RA+ positively selected. The receptors come from a man aged 18-30 years in good health. Some clones in this sample may be carry-over from other donors' samples.

This chain links TRBV27 with TRBJ1-1, with D maybe TRBD1 (5 bases). Trimming removed 8 bases at V and 2 bases at J, with 12 bases between. Germline V gene lookup returns CDR1 MNHEY and CDR2 SMNVEV (reference sequence). The CDR3 sequence is 13 residues long. The DNA of the CDR3 is TGTGCCAGCCAGGGTCGGCTAAACACTGAAGCTTTCTTT. This gives the protein CASQGRLNTEAFF.

The chain couples TRBV27 to TRBJ2-7, with D perhaps TRBD1 (6 bases). From germline, CDR1 is MNHEY and CDR2 SMNVEV (reference sequence). CDR3 size: 16 residues. Trimming pared 1 base from V and 6 bases from J, leaving 19 bases between. As DNA, the CDR3 is TGTGCCAGCAGTTTATACGGGCCCCGAGACAGGCTCGAGCAGTACTTC. This codes for CASSLYGPRDRLEQYF.

The rearrangement links TRBV7-6 to TRBJ2-1; 7 bases are a match to TRBD2. The CDR3 sequence is 16 residues long. V lost 2 bases, J lost 3 bases, and 7 bases stayed unmatched. Germline V CDR1 and CDR2: SGHVS, FNYEAQ. The CDR3, as DNA: TGTGCCAGCAGCTTAAGGGCCCGGACTAGCTACAATGAGCAGTTCTTC. The encoded protein is CASSLRARTSYNEQFF.

J is TRBJ2-1 and V is TRBV5-4; 7 nucleotides agree with TRBD2. This CDR3 is built from 14 residues. V lost 6 bases and J lost 5; bases outside the gene matches: 8. Germline V gene sequence: CDR1 SGHNT, CDR2 YYREEE (reference sequence). CDR3 nucleotide sequence: TGTGCCAGCACTCACCCTAGCGGAGACAATGAGCAGTTCTTC. Its protein is CASTHPSGDNEQFF.

The chain couples TRBV12-5 to TRBJ2-1; 10 nucleotides line up with TRBD1. The CDR3 consists of 15 residues. With 6 bases clipped from V and 1 base from J, the junction kept 3 bases outside the gene matches. CDR1 is LGHNT and CDR2 is FRNRAP in the germline V gene. The CDR3 DNA is TGTGCTAGTGGACCGGGACAGGGGTCCTACAATGAGCAGTTCTTC. This codes for CASGPGQGSYNEQFF.

The V call is TRBV7-2, the J call TRBJ2-5; 10 bases are a match to TRBD1. V shed 5 bases, J shed 4 bases, and the junction held 4 bases outside the gene matches. The germline V gene has CDR1 SGHTA and CDR2 FQGNSA. The CDR3 spans 14 residues. The CDR3 is CASSPWTGGETQYF. The CDR3 bases are TGTGCCAGCAGCCCATGGACAGGGGGAGAGACCCAGTACTTC.

J is TRBJ1-1 and V is TRBV18; 7 bases map to TRBD1. J gave up 3 bases and V 3 bases, and 4 bases lay outside the gene matches. Per germline, CDR1 KGHSH and CDR2 LQKENI. The CDR3 length is 14 residues. The CDR3 is CASSPTGSDTEAFF. In nucleotides, the CDR3 is TGTGCCAGCTCACCGACAGGGTCAGACACTGAAGCTTTCTTT.

V and J are TRBV7-9 and TRBJ1-2; D remains unclear. Germline values: CDR1 SEHNR, CDR2 FQNEAQ (reference sequence). Trimming pared 5 bases from V and 4 bases from J, leaving 8 bases between. The CDR3 runs 12 residues. CDR3 amino acids: CASSATGYGYTF. In DNA, the CDR3 is TGTGCCAGCAGCGCGACCGGCTATGGCTACACCTTC.